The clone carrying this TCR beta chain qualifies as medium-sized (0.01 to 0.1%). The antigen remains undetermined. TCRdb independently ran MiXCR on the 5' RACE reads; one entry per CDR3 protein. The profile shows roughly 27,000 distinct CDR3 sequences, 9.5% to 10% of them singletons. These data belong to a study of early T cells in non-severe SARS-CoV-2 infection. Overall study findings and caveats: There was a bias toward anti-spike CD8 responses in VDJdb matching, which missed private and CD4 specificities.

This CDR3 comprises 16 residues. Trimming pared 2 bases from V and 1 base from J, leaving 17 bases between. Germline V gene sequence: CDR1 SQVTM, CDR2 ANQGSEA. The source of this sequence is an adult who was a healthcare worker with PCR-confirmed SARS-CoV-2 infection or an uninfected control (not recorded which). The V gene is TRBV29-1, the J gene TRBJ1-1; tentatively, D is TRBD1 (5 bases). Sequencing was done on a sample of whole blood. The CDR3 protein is CSVEPHGGARNTEAFF. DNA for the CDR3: TGCAGCGTTGAACCCCATGGAGGGGCGCGGAACACTGAAGCTTTCTTT.